The clone carrying this T cell receptor beta chain was found many times. Antigen specificity is unknown. The CDR3 sequence is 15 residues long. V shed 3 bases and J shed 4 bases, with 14 bases lying between them. CDR1 and CDR2 from the germline V gene are SNHLY and FYNNEI. The diagnostic basis comprised clinical symptoms, serum thyroxine and TRAb, thyroid ultrasound and orbital computed tomography. This specimen belongs to a study of T cells in Graves' hyperthyroidism and ophthalmopathy. At the level of the study: Peripheral blood draws took place at initial diagnosis, ahead of any treatment.

The CDR3 regions of TCR beta were amplified from RNA transcripts. Primed by the HTBI set, a first-round RT-PCR was run on the TCR CDR3. A single record per CDR3 protein comes from TCRdb applying MiXCR to the multiplex PCR reads. The sample has roughly 500,000 distinct CDR3 sequences, 20% to 25% seen once. Study conclusions and caveats: Ophthalmopathy and stable hyperthyroidism were told apart by a 13 V-J model.

The TCR comes from a woman aged 70-85 years with Graves' ophthalmopathy. The chain links TRBV2 to TRBJ2-3, with TRBD1 as a possible D gene (6 bases). The sample was blood. The CDR3 here is CASSERTAFSDTQYF. In nucleotides, the CDR3 is TGTGCCAGCAGTGAGCGGACAGCCTTTTCAGATACGCAGTATTTT.